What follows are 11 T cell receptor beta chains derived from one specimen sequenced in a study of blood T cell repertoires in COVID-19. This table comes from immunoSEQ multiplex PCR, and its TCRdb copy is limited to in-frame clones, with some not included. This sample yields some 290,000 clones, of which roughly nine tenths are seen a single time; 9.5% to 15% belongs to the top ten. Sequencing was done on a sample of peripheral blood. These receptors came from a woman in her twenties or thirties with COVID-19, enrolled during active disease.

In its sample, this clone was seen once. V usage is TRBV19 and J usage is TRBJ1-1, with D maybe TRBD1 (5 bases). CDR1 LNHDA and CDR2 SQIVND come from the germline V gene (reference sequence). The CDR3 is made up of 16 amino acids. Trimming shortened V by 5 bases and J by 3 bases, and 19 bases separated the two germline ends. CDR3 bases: TGTGCCAGTAGTCCCCGGACTCTTTGGGGGGACACTGAAGCTTTCTTT. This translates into CASSPRTLWGDTEAFF.

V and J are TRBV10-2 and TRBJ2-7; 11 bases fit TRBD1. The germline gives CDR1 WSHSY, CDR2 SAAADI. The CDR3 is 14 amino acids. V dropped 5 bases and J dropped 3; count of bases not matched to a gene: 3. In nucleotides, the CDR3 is TGCGCCAGCAGTCGGACAGGGGGCGGCTACGAGCAGTACTTC. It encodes CASSRTGGGYEQYF.

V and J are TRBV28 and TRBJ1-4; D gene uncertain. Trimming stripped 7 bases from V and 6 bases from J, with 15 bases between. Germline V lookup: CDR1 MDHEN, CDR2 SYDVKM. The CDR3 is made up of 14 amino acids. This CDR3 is CASTKGGEYEKLFF. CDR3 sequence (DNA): TGTGCCAGCACCAAGGGCGGGGAATATGAAAAACTGTTTTTT.

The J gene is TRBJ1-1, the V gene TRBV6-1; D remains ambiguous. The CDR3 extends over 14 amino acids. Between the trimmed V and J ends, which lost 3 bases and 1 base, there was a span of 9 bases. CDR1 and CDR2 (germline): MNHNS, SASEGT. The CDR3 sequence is CASSDLRQNTEAFF. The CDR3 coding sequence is TGTGCCAGCAGTGATTTGCGGCAGAACACTGAAGCTTTCTTT.

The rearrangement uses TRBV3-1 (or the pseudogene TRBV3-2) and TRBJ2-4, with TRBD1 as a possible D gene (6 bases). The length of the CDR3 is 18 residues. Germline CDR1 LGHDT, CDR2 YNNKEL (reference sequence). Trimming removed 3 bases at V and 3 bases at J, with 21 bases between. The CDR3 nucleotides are TGTGCCAGCAGCCACAACCTCCAGGGGCCCTTAGGCAAAAACATTCAGTACTTC. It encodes CASSHNLQGPLGKNIQYF.

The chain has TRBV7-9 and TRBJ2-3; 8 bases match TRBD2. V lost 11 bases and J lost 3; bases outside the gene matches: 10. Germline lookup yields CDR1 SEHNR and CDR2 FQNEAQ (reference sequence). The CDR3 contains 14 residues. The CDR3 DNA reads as TGTGCCTTGTCTCCCGCGGGGGGTACAGATACGCAGTATTTT. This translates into CALSPAGGTDTQYF.

The CDR3: CASSGVGVRGSTDTQYF. The CDR3 coding sequence is TGCGCCAGCAGTGGCGTTGGGGTGAGGGGGTCCACAGATACGCAGTATTTT. V usage is TRBV5-1 and J usage is TRBJ2-3; D might be TRBD1 (6 bases). This CDR3 spans 17 amino acids. The V and J ends lost 5 bases and 2 bases respectively, with 21 bases between them. Germline V lookup: CDR1 SGHRS, CDR2 YFSETQ.

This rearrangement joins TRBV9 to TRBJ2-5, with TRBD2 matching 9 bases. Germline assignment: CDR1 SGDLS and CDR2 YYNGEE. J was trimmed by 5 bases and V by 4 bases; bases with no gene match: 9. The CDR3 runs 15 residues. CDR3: CASSPAGGVLETQYF. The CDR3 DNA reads TGTGCCAGCAGCCCCGCGGGGGGGGTCTTGGAGACCCAGTACTTC.

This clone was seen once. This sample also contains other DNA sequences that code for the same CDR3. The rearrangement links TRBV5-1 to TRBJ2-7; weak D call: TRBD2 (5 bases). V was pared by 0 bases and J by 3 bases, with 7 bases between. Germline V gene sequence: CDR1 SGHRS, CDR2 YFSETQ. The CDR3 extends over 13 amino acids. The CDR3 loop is CASSLDRDYEQYF. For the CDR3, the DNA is TGCGCCAGCAGCTTGGATCGGGACTACGAGCAGTACTTC.

CDR3 sequence reads: CASSQDWRVRGEQYF. As DNA, the CDR3 is TGTGCCAGCAGCCAAGATTGGCGCGTCAGGGGCGAGCAGTACTTC. The chain carries TRBV3-1 (or the pseudogene TRBV3-2) and TRBJ2-7, with D possibly TRBD1 on 6 matching bases. Trimming took 0 bases from V and 6 from J, leaving 15 bases between them. The germline V gene has CDR1 LGHDT and CDR2 YNNKEL (reference sequence). This CDR3 spans 15 amino acids.

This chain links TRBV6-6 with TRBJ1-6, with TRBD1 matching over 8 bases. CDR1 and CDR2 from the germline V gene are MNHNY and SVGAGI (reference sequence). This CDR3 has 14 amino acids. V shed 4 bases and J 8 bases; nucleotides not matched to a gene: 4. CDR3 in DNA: TGTGCCAGCAGTTCCAGGGGGCTCGATTCACCCCTCCACTTT. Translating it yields CASSSRGLDSPLHF.